The 5 T cell receptor beta chains given below trace back to one sample, sequenced in a study of CD8+CD57+ T cells in acquired aplastic anemia. Profiling of TCR beta VDJ combinations and CDR3 sequences used genomic DNA as template. TCRdb itself ran the reads through MiXCR, one entry per CDR3 protein. The sample contains approximately 170,000 distinct CDR3 sequences, 40% to 55% of which appear only once. Only patients with CD8+CD57+ cell expansion on flow cytometry were chosen for sequencing. Sequenced: sorted CD4+, CD8+, or CD8+CD57+ T cells (not recorded which) from PBMCs. The receptors originated from a human donor with aplastic anemia.

This clonotype was seen at least ten times. CDR3 region: CASSIKMIFGKRSQPQHF. In nucleotides, the CDR3 is TGTGCCAGTAGTATTAAGATGATCTTTGGGAAACGGAGTCAGCCCCAGCATTTT. V is TRBV19 and J is TRBJ1-5; unclear D gene. Trimming shortened V by 3 bases and J by 6 bases, and 24 bases separated the two germline ends. The CDR3 totals 18 residues. Germline V CDR1 and CDR2: LNHDA, SQIVND (reference sequence).

This clonotype was observed a few times. This could be a read error, since a much larger clone is one nucleotide away. The V and J genes are TRBV20-1 and TRBJ1-5, with D possibly being TRBD1 (5 bases). This CDR3 is built from 14 residues. Germline CDR1 DFQATT, CDR2 SNEGSKA (reference sequence). Trimming stripped 3 bases from V and 5 bases from J, with 14 bases between. The CDR3 nucleotides read TGCAGTGCTAGCCCCGGGAGGGGCGATCAGCCCCAGCATTTT. Translating it yields CSASPGRGDQPQHF.

In its sample, this clonotype was seen many times. The genes are TRBV19 and TRBJ2-6; 9 positions match TRBD1. Germline V gene data show CDR1 as LNHDA and CDR2 as SQIVND (reference sequence). The CDR3 loop spans 16 amino acids. J lost 2 bases, V lost 8 bases, and 7 bases had no gene match. CDR3 amino acids: CASCRDRAAGANVLTF. The CDR3 nucleotides are TGTGCCAGTTGCCGGGACAGGGCTGCTGGGGCCAACGTCCTGACTTTC.

CDR3 sequence reads: CASRAGGLGNTIYF. CDR3 sequence (DNA): TGTGCCAGCAGAGCAGGGGGGCTTGGAAACACCATATATTTT. The chain has TRBV12-3 or TRBV12-4 and TRBJ1-3; 7 bases are shared with TRBD1. Trimming took 6 bases from V and 3 from J; bases not matched to a gene: 5. This CDR3 region has 14 residues.

Here the CDR3 reads CSSVAGGNTGELFF. The CDR3 DNA reads TGCAGCTCCGTAGCGGGGGGGAACACCGGGGAGCTGTTTTTT. V gene TRBV29-1 combines with J gene TRBJ2-2, with TRBD2 matching over 10 bases. The ends lost 8 bases at V and 1 base at J; junction bases unmatched: 4. The germline CDR1 and CDR2 sequences are SQVTM and ANQGSEA. This CDR3 is 14 amino acids long.